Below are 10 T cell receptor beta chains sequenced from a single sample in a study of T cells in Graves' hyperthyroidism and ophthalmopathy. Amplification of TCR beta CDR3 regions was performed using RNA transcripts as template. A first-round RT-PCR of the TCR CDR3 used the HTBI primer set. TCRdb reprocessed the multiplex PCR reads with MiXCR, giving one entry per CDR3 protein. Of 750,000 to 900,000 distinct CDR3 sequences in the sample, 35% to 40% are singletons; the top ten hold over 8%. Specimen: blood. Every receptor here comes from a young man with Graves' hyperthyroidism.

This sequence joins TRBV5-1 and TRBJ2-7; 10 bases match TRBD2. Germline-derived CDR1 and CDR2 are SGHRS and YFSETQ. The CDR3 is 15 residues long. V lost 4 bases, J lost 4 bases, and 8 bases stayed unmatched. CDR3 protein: CASSIGTSETYEQYF. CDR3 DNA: TGCGCCAGCAGCATTGGGACTAGCGAGACTTACGAGCAGTACTTC.

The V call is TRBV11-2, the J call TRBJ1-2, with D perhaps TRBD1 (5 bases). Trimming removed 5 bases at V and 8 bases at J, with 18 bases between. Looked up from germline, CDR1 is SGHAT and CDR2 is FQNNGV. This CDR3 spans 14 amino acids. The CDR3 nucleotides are TGTGCCAGCAGCCTCCGGGGCTCTCCTTTGGGCTACACCTTC. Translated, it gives CASSLRGSPLGYTF. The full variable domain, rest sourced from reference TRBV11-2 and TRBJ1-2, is EAGVAQSPRYKIIEKRQSVAFWCNPISGHATLYWYQQILGQGPKLLIQFQNNGVVDDSQLPKDRFSAERLKGVDSTLKIQPAKLEDSAVYLCASSLRGSPLGYTFGSGTRLTVV.

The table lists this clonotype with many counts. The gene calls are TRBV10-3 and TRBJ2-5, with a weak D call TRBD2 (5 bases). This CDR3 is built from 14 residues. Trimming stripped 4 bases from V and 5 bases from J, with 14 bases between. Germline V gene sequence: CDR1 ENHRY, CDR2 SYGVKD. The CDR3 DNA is TGTGCCATCAGTGGAACTAGAGAATTCGAGACCCAGTACTTC. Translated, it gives CAISGTREFETQYF.

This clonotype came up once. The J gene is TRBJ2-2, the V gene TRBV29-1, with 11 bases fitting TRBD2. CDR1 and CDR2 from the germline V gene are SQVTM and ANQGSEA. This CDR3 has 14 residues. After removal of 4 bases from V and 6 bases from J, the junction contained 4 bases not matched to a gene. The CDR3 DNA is TGCAGCGTTGGAGGTAGCGGGAGGGCCGGGGAGCTGTTTTTT. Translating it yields CSVGGSGRAGELFF.

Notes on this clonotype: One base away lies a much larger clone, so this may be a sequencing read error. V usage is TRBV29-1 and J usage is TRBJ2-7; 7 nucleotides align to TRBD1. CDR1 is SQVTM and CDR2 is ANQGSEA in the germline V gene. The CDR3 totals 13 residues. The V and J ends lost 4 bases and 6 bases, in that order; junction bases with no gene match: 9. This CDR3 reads CSVGRTGAGEQYF. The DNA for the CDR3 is TGCAGCGTTGGCCGTACAGGGGCAGGCGAGCAGTACTTC.

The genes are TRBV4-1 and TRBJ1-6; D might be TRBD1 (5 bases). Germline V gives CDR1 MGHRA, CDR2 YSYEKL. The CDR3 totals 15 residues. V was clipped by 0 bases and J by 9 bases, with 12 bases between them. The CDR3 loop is CASSQDDQGGSPLHF. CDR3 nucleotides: TGCGCCAGCAGCCAAGACGACCAGGGCGGTTCACCCCTCCACTTT.

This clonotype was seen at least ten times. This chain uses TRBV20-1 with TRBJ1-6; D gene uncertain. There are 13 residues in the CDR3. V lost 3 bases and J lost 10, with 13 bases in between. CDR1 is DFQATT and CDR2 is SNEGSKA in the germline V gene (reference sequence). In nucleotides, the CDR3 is TGCAGTGCTAGTACTGGGGAAGGATCACCCCTCCACTTT. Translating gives CSASTGEGSPLHF.

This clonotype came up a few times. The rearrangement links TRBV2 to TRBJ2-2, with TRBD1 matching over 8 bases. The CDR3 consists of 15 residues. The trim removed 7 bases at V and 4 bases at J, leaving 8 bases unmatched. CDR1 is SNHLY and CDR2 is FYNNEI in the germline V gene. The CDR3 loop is CASTHGQGSTGELFF. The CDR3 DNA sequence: TGTGCCAGCACCCACGGACAGGGAAGCACCGGGGAGCTGTTTTTT.

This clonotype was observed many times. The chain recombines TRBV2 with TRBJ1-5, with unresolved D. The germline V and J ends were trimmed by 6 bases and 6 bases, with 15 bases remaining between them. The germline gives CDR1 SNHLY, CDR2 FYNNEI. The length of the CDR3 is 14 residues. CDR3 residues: CASSDNTLGQPQHF. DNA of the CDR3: TGTGCCAGCAGCGATAATACCCTTGGTCAGCCCCAGCATTTT.

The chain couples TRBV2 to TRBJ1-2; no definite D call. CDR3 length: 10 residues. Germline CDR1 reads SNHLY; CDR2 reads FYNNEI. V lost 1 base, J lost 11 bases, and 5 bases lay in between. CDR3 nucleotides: TGTGCCAGCAGTGAAGAGGCATACACCTTC. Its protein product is CASSEEAYTF.